This T cell receptor beta chain was documented in a study of blood T cells in healthy people across ages. Points from the study as a whole: As age increased, TCR beta diversity per million T cells fell in a roughly linear fashion. Possibly confounding the expanded clonotype changes was the fact that donor CMV status was unknown.

A second about 7 to 12 cycle PCR used barcoded and J-beta primers. Each cDNA molecule was tagged by a template-switch adaptor with 12 random nucleotides. TCRdb reprocessed the 5' RACE reads with MiXCR, giving one entry per CDR3 protein. Here the sample spans almost 1 million distinct CDR3 sequences, roughly 51% being singletons. Germline V lookup: CDR1 ENHRY, CDR2 SYGVKD. The CDR3 is made up of 13 amino acids. Trimming took off 7 bases at V and 1 base at J, with 8 bases between the two ends. In the case of this clonotype: As yet, its antigen is unknown.

The clonotype originates from a woman aged 55-70 years in good health. The V gene is TRBV10-3, the J gene TRBJ2-1; D not resolved. Sequencing input: blood. Written as DNA, the CDR3 is TGTGCCATCACCGACCTTTCCTACAATGAGCAGTTCTTC. Translation: CAITDLSYNEQFF.